The 21 T cell receptor beta chains in this list originate from one sample, sequenced in a study of healthy donors' naive CD4 and CD8 T cells. Each TCR library used around 0.5 ug of total RNA and a linear amplification protocol. TCRdb ran MiXCR on the reads and lists one entry per CDR3 protein. The data hold 180,000 or so distinct CDR3 sequences, with about 74% observed a single time. What was sequenced was naive CD4+ and CD8+ T cells sorted from blood, pooled from several donors. The receptors here all came from a pool of human donors in good health; the sample pools cells from several healthy donors.

The rearrangement uses TRBV28 and TRBJ2-1; no clear D. V lost 2 bases to trimming and J lost 4 bases, with 12 bases between them. CDR1 MDHEN and CDR2 SYDVKM come from the germline V gene. The length of the CDR3 is 15 residues. The CDR3 loop is CASSLISKVYNEQFF. The CDR3 region has the DNA TGTGCCAGCAGTTTAATATCGAAGGTTTACAATGAGCAGTTCTTC. Full variable domain (rest looked up from reference TRBV28 and TRBJ2-1): DVKVTQSSRYLVKRTGEKVFLECVQDMDHENMFWYRQDPGLGLRLIYFSYDVKMKEKGDIPEGYSVSREKKERFSLILESASTNQTSMYLCASSLISKVYNEQFFGPGTRLTVL.

The rearrangement joins TRBV29-1 to TRBJ1-2; TRBD1 is a possible D gene (6 bases). Germline V gene lookup returns CDR1 SQVTM and CDR2 ANQGSEA. V shed 7 bases and J shed 4 bases, with 19 bases lying between them. The CDR3 has 14 residues. The chain's CDR3 is CSALTAGAGYGYTF. The CDR3 DNA is TGCAGCGCGTTGACGGCAGGGGCGGGCTATGGCTACACCTTC.

The genes are TRBV29-1 and TRBJ1-5; unclear D gene. The germline gives CDR1 SQVTM, CDR2 ANQGSEA. V was clipped by 5 bases and J by 9 bases, with 14 bases between them. The CDR3 totals 12 residues. The CDR3 region has the DNA TGCAGCGTTAGGACCGCCGTGGGGCCCCAGCATTTT. Amino acids: CSVRTAVGPQHF.

The sample holds a few counts of this clonotype. The V and J genes are TRBV6-5 and TRBJ2-3; D might be TRBD1 or TRBD2, each matching 5 bases. The CDR3 spans 16 residues. V lost 0 bases to trimming and J lost 2 bases, with 12 bases between them. Germline lookup yields CDR1 MNHEY and CDR2 SVGAGI. This CDR3 is CASSYSAGTSTDTQYF. Here the CDR3 DNA reads TGTGCCAGCAGTTACTCCGCAGGGACCTCCACAGATACGCAGTATTTT.

The CDR3 here is CASSYSMVTSYGYTF. CDR3 DNA: TGTGCCAGCAGTTACTCAATGGTCACCTCCTATGGCTACACCTTC. The chain uses TRBV6-2 or TRBV6-3 and TRBJ1-2; D uncertain. Germline CDR1 and CDR2: MNHEY and SVGEGT. The CDR3 has 15 residues. Trimming took off 0 bases at V and 4 bases at J, with 12 bases between the two ends.

V usage is TRBV20-1 and J usage is TRBJ1-2; D is unresolved. V was cut by 2 bases and J by 2 bases, with 6 bases left in between. Germline V gives CDR1 DFQATT, CDR2 SNEGSKA (reference sequence). The CDR3 consists of 12 residues. CDR3 nucleotide sequence: TGCAGTGCTAGACGCCTCAACTATGGCTACACCTTC. This gives the protein CSARRLNYGYTF.

This clonotype was seen a few times. The chain has TRBV19 and TRBJ2-1; D is undetermined. From germline, CDR1 is LNHDA and CDR2 SQIVND (reference sequence). Between the trimmed V and J ends, which lost 2 bases and 0 bases, there was a span of 8 bases. The CDR3 extends over 15 amino acids. CDR3 sequence (DNA): TGTGCCAGTAGTATAAGTCGGTCCTCCTACAATGAGCAGTTCTTC. Translation: CASSISRSSYNEQFF.

V and J are TRBV12-3 or TRBV12-4 and TRBJ2-5; D is unclear. Trimming took off 5 bases at V and 5 bases at J, with 9 bases between the two ends. This CDR3 has 12 residues. The CDR3 is CASSLSVETQYF. DNA for the CDR3: TGTGCCAGCAGTCTATCAGTGGAGACCCAGTACTTC.

This clonotype was picked up a small number of times. This chain's CDR3 is CASSWVRLNEQFF. The CDR3 nucleotides read TGTGCCAGCAGTTGGGTCAGGCTCAATGAGCAGTTCTTC. The chain links TRBV11-1 to TRBJ2-1; no reliable D call. Trimming removed 6 bases at V and 6 bases at J, with 12 bases between. CDR1 SGHAT and CDR2 FQDESV come from the germline V gene (reference sequence). The CDR3 extends over 13 amino acids.

This clonotype was observed a few times. The chain combines TRBV5-5 with TRBJ2-3; 7 nucleotides align to TRBD2. The junction had 4 bases not matched to a gene; V was cut back by 3 bases and J by 3 bases. The length of the CDR3 is 14 residues. Germline assignment: CDR1 SGHKS and CDR2 YYEKEE (reference sequence). DNA for the CDR3: TGTGCCAGCAGCTCTGGACTAGGGACAGATACGCAGTATTTT. Its translation: CASSSGLGTDTQYF.

The chain couples TRBV29-1 to TRBJ2-5; TRBD1 agrees at 9 bases. The CDR3 covers 16 residues. The germline gives CDR1 SQVTM, CDR2 ANQGSEA. V lost 1 base to trimming and J lost 2 bases; unmatched junction nucleotides: 8. This CDR3 is CSVEGWTGDMQETQYF. CDR3 DNA: TGCAGCGTTGAAGGGTGGACAGGGGACATGCAAGAGACCCAGTACTTC.

A few counts support this clonotype. V and J are TRBV19 and TRBJ1-5; D remains ambiguous. This CDR3 region has 17 residues. The V end lost 6 bases, the J end lost 3 bases, and 21 bases lay between the germline ends. Per germline, CDR1 LNHDA and CDR2 SQIVND (reference sequence). CDR3 coding DNA: TGTGCCAGTAGAGTCTTTGGGCAGGAGGCGAACAATCAGCCCCAGCATTTT. As protein: CASRVFGQEANNQPQHF.

The chain joins TRBV4-2 to TRBJ2-7, with no clear D. Germline values: CDR1 LGHNA, CDR2 YNFKEQ. The CDR3 sequence is 16 residues long. Trimming cost V 2 bases and J 2 bases, with 16 bases left between them. The CDR3 loop is CASSQSLGMGTYEQYF. DNA of the CDR3: TGTGCCAGCAGCCAATCTCTGGGTATGGGAACCTACGAGCAGTACTTC.

This clonotype was counted a few times. The chain joins TRBV27 to TRBJ2-7, with D unclear. The CDR3 extends over 15 amino acids. The germline V gene encodes CDR1 MNHEY and CDR2 SMNVEV (reference sequence). Trimming shortened V by 4 bases and J by 2 bases, and 15 bases separated the two germline ends. CDR3 amino acids: CASSYSPSAPYEQYF. The CDR3, as DNA: TGTGCCAGCAGTTACTCTCCGAGCGCCCCCTACGAGCAGTACTTC.

The chain employs TRBV27 and TRBJ2-7; D is possibly TRBD1 or TRBD2 (5 bases each). CDR1 and CDR2 (germline): MNHEY, SMNVEV (reference sequence). V was cut by 8 bases and J by 0 bases, with 20 bases left in between. CDR3 length: 16 residues. The CDR3, as DNA: TGTGCCAGCCGCGCTCTGACGGGGCTCTACTCCTACGAGCAGTACTTC. It translates to CASRALTGLYSYEQYF.

The rearrangement joins TRBV29-1 to TRBJ2-7, with D possibly TRBD1 on 6 matching bases. This CDR3 is built from 14 residues. V was cut by 4 bases and J by 2 bases, with 15 bases left in between. In germline, CDR1 is SQVTM, CDR2 ANQGSEA. CDR3 in DNA: TGCAGCGTTGGTCGAAGGGGACAAACCTACGAGCAGTACTTC. As protein: CSVGRRGQTYEQYF.

The chain uses TRBV19 and TRBJ1-1; unclear D gene. V dropped 9 bases and J dropped 0 bases, with 14 bases sitting between them. The germline V gene has CDR1 LNHDA and CDR2 SQIVND (reference sequence). This CDR3 has 14 amino acids. CDR3 DNA: TGTGCCAGCGTTCATGGACGGATGAACACTGAAGCTTTCTTT. Its protein is CASVHGRMNTEAFF.

The CDR3 loop is CASSASGTYEQYF. For the CDR3, the DNA is TGTGCCAGCAGTGCTAGCGGGACCTACGAGCAGTACTTC. This chain connects TRBV6-5 to TRBJ2-7; 9 positions match TRBD2. The ends lost 5 bases at V and 2 bases at J; junction bases unmatched: 1. Germline values: CDR1 MNHEY, CDR2 SVGAGI. The CDR3 has 13 amino acids.

The chain joins TRBV5-5 to TRBJ2-7; 8 bases agree with TRBD1. Germline values: CDR1 SGHKS, CDR2 YYEKEE (reference sequence). V gave up 4 bases and J gave up 4 bases; unmatched junction bases: 7. This CDR3 has 14 amino acids. In DNA form, the CDR3 reads TGTGCCAGCAGCAAGGCAGACAGGGGATACGAGCAGTACTTC. Translating it yields CASSKADRGYEQYF.

This chain joins TRBV29-1 and TRBJ1-1; D is uncertain. Trimming pared 6 bases from V and 4 bases from J, leaving 12 bases between. Germline CDR1 SQVTM, CDR2 ANQGSEA. The CDR3 loop spans 12 amino acids. As DNA, the CDR3 is TGCAGCGTGGTCTCAGGAAGCACTGAAGCTTTCTTT. It yields the protein CSVVSGSTEAFF.

The rearrangement uses TRBV27 and TRBJ2-1, with TRBD2 identical over 11 bases. CDR3 length equals 14 residues. CDR1 and CDR2 (germline): MNHEY, SMNVEV (reference sequence). V lost 7 bases to trimming and J lost 6 bases; unmatched junction nucleotides: 5. CDR3 residues: CASMTGTSGNEQFF. The CDR3 coding sequence is TGTGCCAGCATGACCGGGACTAGCGGCAATGAGCAGTTCTTC.